Given below is one TCR beta chain in context. These data are taken from a study of blood T cell repertoires in COVID-19. This CDR3 is 14 amino acids long. From germline, CDR1 is SGHTS and CDR2 YDEGEE. V was shortened by 7 bases and J by 1 base, with 14 bases between the two germline ends. Produced via immunoSEQ multiplex PCR; TCRdb's table is partial and in-frame only. The sample yields around 140,000 clones, around 82% seen once. The V gene is TRBV5-8, the J gene TRBJ2-5; D may be TRBD1 (6 bases). This TCR was sampled from a man aged 55 to 70 with acute or convalescent COVID-19. Sequencing was carried out using peripheral blood. CDR3 nucleotides: TGTGCCAGCTCGAGAGGGGGAATCCAAGAGACCCAGTACTTC. It codes for CASSRGGIQETQYF.